The 31 T cell receptor beta chains below were found in one sample sequenced in a study of T cells in Graves' hyperthyroidism and ophthalmopathy. RNA transcripts gave rise to amplified TCR beta CDR3 regions. With the HTBI primer set, the TCR CDR3 went through a first round of RT-PCR. MiXCR was run by TCRdb on the multiplex PCR reads, yielding one entry per CDR3 protein. The table has 250,000 to 300,000 distinct CDR3 sequences, roughly 19% seen once. Sequencing was carried out using blood. These receptors were collected from a man over 45 with Graves' ophthalmopathy.

This clonotype was seen ten or more times. V and J are TRBV12-3 or TRBV12-4 and TRBJ1-5; the D is unclear. V dropped 5 bases and J dropped 4 bases, with 15 bases sitting between them. CDR3 size: 15 residues. The CDR3 DNA reads as TGTGCCAGCAGTCCCTTAGAACTCGGGAATCAGCCCCAGCATTTT. This codes for CASSPLELGNQPQHF.

The V call is TRBV5-4, the J call TRBJ1-2, with D perhaps matching TRBD1 (6 bases). Germline CDR1 SGHNT, CDR2 YYREEE (reference sequence). This CDR3 has 13 amino acids. V was pared by 4 bases and J by 3 bases, with 10 bases between. This CDR3 is CASSRDNYYGYTF. CDR3 DNA sequence: TGTGCCAGCAGCAGGGACAACTACTATGGCTACACCTTC.

This clonotype appeared many times. The V call is TRBV5-6, the J call TRBJ2-5, with 8 bases fitting TRBD2. This CDR3 is 17 amino acids long. With 0 bases clipped from V and 1 base from J, the junction kept 8 bases outside the gene matches. Germline V CDR1 and CDR2: SGHDT, YYEEEE. The CDR3 DNA reads as TGTGCCAGCAGCTTGGACCCCGGGGGGGCGGGCCAAGAGACCCAGTACTTC. Residues: CASSLDPGGAGQETQYF. Full variable domain (outside the CDR3, taken from reference TRBV5-6 and TRBJ2-5): DAGVTQSPTHLIKTRGQQVTLRCSPKSGHDTVSWYQQALGQGPQFIFQYYEEEERQRGNFPDRFSGHQFPNYSSELNVNALLLGDSALYLCASSLDPGGAGQETQYFGPGTRLLVL.

Comments on this clonotype: This may be a read error, as it is one base from a much larger clone. The chain carries TRBV7-9 and TRBJ2-5, with 9 bases that match TRBD1. The CDR3 length is 15 residues. Germline V CDR1 and CDR2: SEHNR, FQNEAQ (reference sequence). The J segment lost 5 bases and the V segment lost 5 bases, leaving 9 bases of the junction unmatched. Here the CDR3 DNA reads TGTGCCAGCAGCCGCACAGGGGGCTCCAAGGAGACCCAGTACTTC. As protein: CASSRTGGSKETQYF.

This clonotype was seen a single time. The chain has TRBV5-8 and TRBJ2-2; D is possibly TRBD1 (6 bases). The CDR3 loop spans 17 amino acids. Germline CDR1 and CDR2: SGHTS and YDEGEE. The V gene lost 7 bases and the J gene lost 1 base, with 20 bases spanning the gap. The CDR3 here is CASPHRDKAWNTGELFF. The CDR3 region has the DNA TGTGCCAGCCCCCACCGGGACAAGGCCTGGAACACCGGGGAGCTGTTTTTT.

This clonotype showed up just a few times. The chain links TRBV10-3 to TRBJ2-3; D assignment may be TRBD1 or TRBD2 (5 bases each). Trimming pared 1 base from V and 1 base from J, leaving 18 bases between. Germline V lookup: CDR1 ENHRY, CDR2 SYGVKD. The CDR3 is 18 residues long. The CDR3 protein is CAISEWGRQKGGTDTQYF. As DNA, the CDR3 is TGTGCCATCAGTGAGTGGGGACGCCAAAAAGGTGGCACAGATACGCAGTATTTT.

Note on this clonotype: This may be a read error: a much more frequent sequence differs by one nucleotide. No conserved phenylalanine or tryptophan ends this CDR3, so it is likely a read error. The chain has TRBV3-1 and TRBJ2-3, with 9 positions matching TRBD2. Germline CDR1 reads LGHDT; CDR2 reads YNNKEL (reference sequence). This CDR3 has 15 amino acids. J gave up 6 bases and V 6 bases, and 10 bases lay outside the gene matches. The CDR3 reads CASSHTSGLGDTQYL. CDR3 coding DNA: TGTGCCAGCAGTCATACTAGCGGGCTAGGTGATACGCAGTATCTT.

For this clonotype: Sequence at one end of the junction differs from germline and may be a read error. Here the CDR3 reads CASSLTGQGEQCF. CDR3 bases: TGTGCCAGCAGCTTAACCGGACAGGGAGAGCAGTGCTTC. The chain couples TRBV7-3 to TRBJ2-1, with TRBD1 identical over 8 bases. The CDR3 consists of 13 residues. Germline V gives CDR1 SGHTA, CDR2 FQGTGA.

This clonotype was seen a few times. This rearrangement joins TRBV15 to TRBJ1-4; no definite D call. From germline, CDR1 is LNHNV and CDR2 YYDKDF (reference sequence). Trimming took off 0 bases at V and 8 bases at J, with 7 bases between the two ends. This CDR3 is 13 amino acids long. The CDR3, as DNA: TGTGCCACCAGCAGAGAAAGGCGAGAAAAACTGTTTTTT. It specifies CATSRERREKLFF.

This clonotype was counted between two and nine times. This rearrangement joins TRBV6-1 to TRBJ2-1; 11 positions match TRBD1. From germline, CDR1 is MNHNS and CDR2 SASEGT. This CDR3 has 16 residues. J was trimmed by 6 bases and V by 5 bases; bases with no gene match: 9. CDR3 sequence (DNA): TGTGCCAGCAGTCGAGAGACCGGGACAGGGGGCAATGAGCAGTTCTTC. Its protein is CASSRETGTGGNEQFF.

This clonotype turned up a few times. CDR3 sequence reads: CASSPLGLQETQYF. The CDR3 bases are TGTGCCAGCAGCCCCCTCGGACTCCAAGAGACCCAGTACTTC. V and J are TRBV3-1 and TRBJ2-5; possibly TRBD2 for D (5 bases). V was trimmed by 4 bases and J by 1 base, leaving 10 bases between them. CDR3 length equals 14 residues. The germline V gene encodes CDR1 LGHDT and CDR2 YNNKEL (reference sequence).

This chain joins TRBV12-3 or TRBV12-4 and TRBJ2-6; D not certain. This CDR3 is built from 15 residues. The ends were cut back, 5 bases at V and 0 bases at J, with 8 bases in the middle. The CDR3 region has the DNA TGTGCCAGCAGTCCCCCGGCCTCTGGGGCCAACGTCCTGACTTTC. This gives the protein CASSPPASGANVLTF.

In its sample, this clonotype was seen many times. This rearrangement joins TRBV10-3 to TRBJ1-1, with 9 bases identical to TRBD1. V lost 9 bases to trimming and J lost 2 bases; unmatched junction nucleotides: 10. Per the germline V gene, CDR1 is ENHRY and CDR2 is SYGVKD. CDR3 length equals 15 residues. This chain's CDR3 is CAMRKSGQGNTEAFF. The CDR3 coding sequence is TGTGCCATGCGAAAATCGGGACAGGGAAACACTGAAGCTTTCTTT.

The rearrangement uses TRBV7-2 and TRBJ2-5; the D call may be TRBD1 or TRBD2 (6 bases each). V was shortened by 5 bases and J by 1 base, with 17 bases between the two germline ends. The germline gives CDR1 SGHTA, CDR2 FQGNSA. The CDR3 totals 16 residues. In DNA, the CDR3 is TGTGCCAGCAGCCGGTTGGGGGCCGGGGGCCAAGAGACCCAGTACTTC. Its protein is CASSRLGAGGQETQYF.

This chain links TRBV9 with TRBJ2-7; tentative D call: TRBD2 (5 bases). V was shortened by 0 bases and J by 3 bases, with 10 bases between the two germline ends. The CDR3 is 14 amino acids. Germline loops: CDR1 SGDLS, CDR2 YYNGEE. This chain's CDR3 is CASSVARTDYEQYF. The CDR3 DNA sequence: TGTGCCAGCAGCGTAGCTCGGACTGACTACGAGCAGTACTTC. Together with reference TRBV9 and TRBJ2-7, the CDR3 gives the full variable domain: DSGVTQTPKHLITATGQRVTLRCSPRSGDLSVYWYQQSLDQGLQFLIQYYNGEERAKGNILERFSAQQFPDLHSELNLSSLELGDSALYFCASSVARTDYEQYFGPGTRLTVT.

V and J are TRBV28 and TRBJ2-7, with D perhaps TRBD1 or TRBD2 (9 bases each). Germline loops: CDR1 MDHEN, CDR2 SYDVKM. This CDR3 is 16 amino acids long. Trimming took 5 bases from V and 6 from J, leaving 23 bases between them. DNA for the CDR3: TGTGCCAGCAGTCAAGGGACAGGGCTGCGGGAGGGCGAGCAGTACTTC. This encodes CASSQGTGLREGEQYF.

This clonotype was observed a handful of times. The gene calls are TRBV28 and TRBJ2-7, with 10 bases identical to TRBD2. Trimming at V came to 6 bases and at J to 3 bases, leaving 11 bases not matched to a gene. CDR1 is MDHEN and CDR2 is SYDVKM in the germline V gene. The CDR3 runs to 16 residues. As DNA, the CDR3 is TGTGCCAGCAGGCCAGCGGGAGGGCCGAGGGTCTACGAGCAGTACTTC. This sequence encodes CASRPAGGPRVYEQYF.

CDR3 region: CASSASTGGQGNSPLHF. CDR3 in DNA: TGTGCCAGCAGTGCAAGCACTGGGGGACAGGGGAATTCACCCCTCCACTTT. This sequence joins TRBV27 and TRBJ1-6; 10 bases fit TRBD1. V was clipped by 5 bases and J by 7 bases; unmatched bases: 11. CDR3 size: 17 residues. CDR1 is MNHEY and CDR2 is SMNVEV in the germline V gene (reference sequence).

This clonotype was seen at least ten times. This sequence joins TRBV12-3 or TRBV12-4 and TRBJ2-1; TRBD2 matches 9 bases. CDR3 length: 16 amino acids. J was trimmed by 7 bases and V by 2 bases; bases with no gene match: 9. The CDR3 region is CASSLISGGAGNEQFF. Here the CDR3 DNA reads TGTGCCAGCAGTTTAATTAGCGGGGGAGCAGGAAATGAGCAGTTCTTC.

This clonotype was counted many times. The chain carries TRBV2 and TRBJ2-5; weak D call: TRBD2 (5 bases). This CDR3 has 13 residues. The V end was cut by 4 bases, the J end by 1 base, with 7 bases between. The germline V gene encodes CDR1 SNHLY and CDR2 FYNNEI. The CDR3 DNA sequence: TGTGCCAGCAGTGGGGAGTCCCAAGAGACCCAGTACTTC. Protein product: CASSGESQETQYF. The full variable domain, in which reference TRBV2 and TRBJ2-5 provide the parts outside the CDR3, is EPEVTQTPSHQVTQMGQEVILRCVPISNHLYFYWYRQILGQKVEFLVSFYNNEISEKSEIFDDQFSVERPDGSNFTLKIRSTKLEDSAMYFCASSGESQETQYFGPGTRLLVL.

The V call is TRBV27, the J call TRBJ2-1; 12 bases align to TRBD2. CDR3 length equals 21 residues. The J segment lost 6 bases and the V segment lost 8 bases, leaving 26 bases of the junction unmatched. Per germline, CDR1 MNHEY and CDR2 SMNVEV (reference sequence). The CDR3 sequence: CASSSRRWAPAGLAGSNEQFF. CDR3 sequence (DNA): TGTGCCAGCTCTTCCCGCCGCTGGGCACCTGCCGGACTAGCGGGATCCAATGAGCAGTTCTTC.

This clonotype occurred many times. V gene TRBV2 combines with J gene TRBJ2-3; D might be TRBD2 (6 bases). Trimming took 4 bases from V and 8 from J, leaving 13 bases between them. The CDR3 loop spans 13 amino acids. The V gene's germline CDR1 is SNHLY and CDR2 FYNNEI. The CDR3 protein is CASSGAGLSTQYF. The CDR3 DNA follows: TGTGCCAGCAGTGGGGCGGGACTCTCTACGCAGTATTTT.

This clonotype was found a few times. The chain combines TRBV6-1 with TRBJ2-1; 11 bases align to TRBD1. The CDR3 is 15 residues long. J was trimmed by 6 bases and V by 6 bases; bases with no gene match: 7. The germline V gene has CDR1 MNHNS and CDR2 SASEGT. Here the CDR3 DNA reads TGTGCCAGCAGGGACAGGGGGCGGAGGGTCAATGAGCAGTTCTTC. It translates to CASRDRGRRVNEQFF.

This clonotype was observed at least ten times. The rearrangement joins TRBV11-2 to TRBJ2-1, with 10 bases identical to TRBD2. In germline, CDR1 is SGHAT, CDR2 FQNNGV. V trimming: 3 bases; J trimming: 9 bases; junction bases outside the gene matches: 17. The CDR3 loop spans 18 amino acids. CDR3 in amino acids: CASSFSGVGLAGVGEQFF. In DNA, the CDR3 is TGTGCCAGCAGCTTCAGTGGAGTAGGGCTAGCGGGAGTTGGTGAGCAGTTCTTC. The whole variable domain, remainder taken from reference TRBV11-2 and TRBJ2-1, is EAGVAQSPRYKIIEKRQSVAFWCNPISGHATLYWYQQILGQGPKLLIQFQNNGVVDDSQLPKDRFSAERLKGVDSTLKIQPAKLEDSAVYLCASSFSGVGLAGVGEQFFGPGTRLTVL.

This clonotype was observed at least ten times. V and J are TRBV2 and TRBJ2-7; D gene unclear. The CDR3 is made up of 12 amino acids. Germline CDR1 reads SNHLY; CDR2 reads FYNNEI. V lost 6 bases to trimming and J lost 7 bases, with 13 bases between them. The CDR3: CASRGLLWEQYF. CDR3 sequence (DNA): TGTGCCAGCAGGGGTCTCCTATGGGAGCAGTACTTC.

This chain connects TRBV6-1 to TRBJ1-4, with D perhaps TRBD1 (5 bases). This CDR3 region has 13 residues. V was pared by 4 bases and J by 7 bases, with 10 bases between. Germline CDR1 and CDR2: MNHNS and SASEGT. Here the CDR3 reads CASSGTRGEKLFF. The CDR3, as DNA: TGTGCCAGCAGTGGCACTAGGGGTGAAAAACTGTTTTTT.

This clonotype was picked up a small number of times. The rearrangement links TRBV30 to TRBJ2-3, with 8 bases aligning to TRBD1. The germline gives CDR1 GTSNPN, CDR2 SVGIG (reference sequence). This CDR3 has 16 amino acids. With V trimmed by 0 bases and J by 0 bases, 5 bases remained unmatched. The DNA for the CDR3 is TGTGCCTGGAGTGTAGGGCAGGGGGCGAGCACAGATACGCAGTATTTT. This sequence encodes CAWSVGQGASTDTQYF. The entire variable domain, with the rest obtained from reference TRBV30 and TRBJ2-3, is as follows: SQTIHQWPATLVQPVGSPLSLECTVEGTSNPNLYWYRQAAGRGLQLLFYSVGIGQISSEVPQNLSASRPQDRQFILSSKKLLLSDSGFYLCAWSVGQGASTDTQYFGPGTRLTVL.

This clonotype was seen a single time. This likely comes from a read error, as the CDR3 has no conserved phenylalanine or tryptophan at its end. The rearrangement links TRBV20-1 to TRBJ2-7; 11 nucleotides agree with TRBD2. The germline V gene encodes CDR1 DFQATT and CDR2 SNEGSKA (reference sequence). V trimming: 6 bases; J trimming: 4 bases; junction bases outside the gene matches: 8. The CDR3 runs 14 residues. The CDR3 region is CSAPLAGGFYEQYL. As DNA, the CDR3 is TGCAGTGCCCCTCTAGCGGGAGGTTTTTACGAGCAGTACCTC.

V is TRBV11-2 and J is TRBJ2-1; tentatively, D is TRBD2 (6 bases). The CDR3 consists of 17 residues. V lost 5 bases and J 0 bases, leaving 17 bases between the germline ends. Germline V gene lookup returns CDR1 SGHAT and CDR2 FQNNGV. The DNA for the CDR3 is TGTGCCAGCAGCAAAGCCCCAACGGGGGACTCCTACAATGAGCAGTTCTTC. It codes for CASSKAPTGDSYNEQFF.

Notes on this clonotype: A read error is possible here, since a much larger clone lies one base away. This chain joins TRBV30 and TRBJ2-7; possibly TRBD1 or TRBD2 for D (5 bases each). Per germline, CDR1 GTSNPN and CDR2 SVGIG (reference sequence). Trimming took off 2 bases at V and 1 base at J, with 21 bases between the two ends. The CDR3 loop spans 17 amino acids. CDR3 in amino acids: CAWSPGVWAEGSYEQYF. The DNA for the CDR3 is TGTGCCTGGAGTCCCGGAGTTTGGGCAGAGGGGTCCTACGAGCAGTACTTC.

V and J are TRBV5-5 and TRBJ2-6; D tentatively reads TRBD1 or TRBD2 (5 bases each). CDR1 SGHKS and CDR2 YYEKEE come from the germline V gene (reference sequence). The CDR3 runs 16 residues. The V and J ends lost 4 bases and 2 bases respectively, with 13 bases between them. Here the CDR3 reads CASSLASGPGANVLTF. CDR3 DNA sequence: TGTGCCAGCAGCCTGGCATCGGGGCCTGGGGCCAACGTCCTGACTTTC. Using reference TRBV5-5 and TRBJ2-6 for the parts outside the CDR3, the full variable domain is DAGVTQSPTHLIKTRGQQVTLRCSPISGHKSVSWYQQVLGQGPQFIFQYYEKEERGRGNFPDRFSARQFPNYSSELNVNALLLGDSALYLCASSLASGPGANVLTFGAGSRLTVL.